The sequence of this T cell receptor beta chain was determined in a study of blood T cell repertoires in COVID-19. Looked up from germline, CDR1 is MGHDK and CDR2 is SYGVNS. J gave up 4 bases and V 2 bases, and 10 bases lay outside the gene matches. The CDR3 has 17 residues. Produced via immunoSEQ multiplex PCR; TCRdb's table is partial and in-frame only. The table records under 95,000 clones, roughly 84% of them present only once. The V gene is TRBV25-1, the J gene TRBJ2-2, with 7 bases fitting TRBD1. Sequenced input: peripheral blood. The sequence came from a woman older than 75 with acute or convalescent COVID-19. CDR3: CASSEDWVRGSTGELFF. CDR3 bases: TGTGCCAGCAGTGAAGATTGGGTCAGGGGGAGCACCGGGGAGCTGTTTTTT.